This T cell receptor beta chain was sequenced in a study of neurological immune-mediated disorders (dated by TCRdb to between 2019 and 2020). For the study in its entirety: Among the approximately 34 multiple sclerosis patients, around 31 had relapsing-remitting MS and 3 had secondary progressive MS. The cohort was made up of 68 subjects, consisting of around 14 HAM/TSP patients, some 35 multiple sclerosis patients and some 20 healthy controls. The 106 TCR-beta libraries included longitudinal samples, technical triplicates and paired sorted CD4+ and CD8+ T-cell subsets alongside PBMC samples. Peripheral blood TCR-beta repertoires from HTLV-I-associated myelopathy (HAM/TSP) patients, multiple sclerosis patients and healthy controls were compared by UMI-based sequencing.

For unsorted PBMC libraries, 2 million PBMCs were used after storage in RNAlater at -80 degrees C until RNA extraction. Multiple sclerosis patients were enrolled in a US clinical protocol evaluating disease progression by magnetic resonance imaging. Peripheral blood was subjected to Ficoll-Hypaque density gradient centrifugation to isolate PBMCs, which were then cryopreserved in liquid nitrogen. What the research found in general, with its limitations: In a phylogenetic analysis, the repertoires of 18 out of 34 MS patients fell into a single cluster of related CDR3 sequences, pointing to a possible signature at the repertoire level. The MS cluster was not associated with any clinical or MRI features, and the authors stated that larger cohorts are needed. No identical CDR3 amino acid sequences were found to be shared among expanded clones across subjects, suggesting that TCR-beta repertoires were private in all groups. TCR clonal expansion was greatest in HAM/TSP patients and smallest in MS patients, who ranked below even healthy controls.

The cysteine opens and the phenylalanine closes a CDR3 of 12 amino acids. The sequence is cut down to CDR3 DNA, 36 bases in frame from base 1. Via the germline V gene, CDR1 is ENHRY and CDR2 SYGVKD. V and J are trimmed by 6 bases and 8 bases, and the gene matches miss 4 bases of the junction. Many counts were recorded for this clonotype. Its antigen specificity is not known. Base quality data are lacking; no much larger clone is found one base away. cDNA was synthesized by template-switch 5'RACE using a primer with a 10-nucleotide random unique molecular identifier that tagged each TCR transcript. Every sequencing run covered 15-18 subjects and yielded more than 160 million TCR-beta sequences. The RNeasy kit was used to extract total RNA. Using the KAPA Real-time Library Amplification kit, TCR-beta VDJ regions were amplified with primers for the TCR constant region and the 5'RACE anchor. A first PCR added sample indexes and Illumina adaptors, after which a second PCR increased the library yield. After purification with Ampure beads, the TCR product of roughly 650 bp was size-selected on a 2% E-gel SizeSelection system. Before pooling, library quality was assessed on a Bioanalyzer, concentration was determined with Qubit, and library quantification was performed with the Kapa Library Quantification kit. An Illumina HiSeq 2500 was used to sequence the libraries paired-end at 2 x 150 bp. To increase sequence diversity, roughly 24-30% phiX was spiked into each library pool. In the original analysis: Quality-filtered reads were processed with the UMI-based MiGEC pipeline, which removed over 75% of raw TCR sequences during error correction. VDJ genes were aligned to IMGT germline references, and each clonotype was defined by a unique CDR3 amino acid sequence together with V-J genes. Clonal expansion, Shannon diversity and CDR3 relatedness (CalcPairwiseDistances, ClusterSamples) were evaluated with VDJtools, and phylogenetic trees were built with CLCbio workbench. Using coefficient-of-variation modelling across technical triplicates, the study counted a clone as expanded if it had at least 8 unique UMIs. TCRdb reran the public reads through fastp at Q25 and MiXCR, keeping productive beta chains. Every entry covers one CDR3 protein and lists the most common genes and DNA from its rows. Here the V and J calls rest on TCRdb's processing, not on the authors' analysis. Recorded for this sample are about 50,000 distinct CDR3 sequences; 3% to 3.5% of them occurred a single time. About 6.3% of the sample rests with the top ten.

The chain joins TRBV10-3 to TRBJ1-1; 9 junctional bases match TRBD1. The sequence came from a middle-aged man with multiple sclerosis. Sequencing was performed on PBMCs. CDR3 loop: CAIRGTGIEAFF. Read as DNA, the sequence is TGTGCCATCAGAGGGACAGGGATAGAAGCTTTCTTT.